This TCR beta chain was sequenced during a study of T cells in Graves' hyperthyroidism and ophthalmopathy. Per the germline V gene, CDR1 is SGHTA and CDR2 is FQGNSA. This CDR3 has 14 amino acids. V shed 4 bases, J shed 8 bases, and the junction held 4 bases outside the gene matches. TCR beta CDR3 sequences were amplified from RNA transcripts. First-round RT-PCR targeting the TCR CDR3 was performed with the HTBI primer set. TCRdb passed the multiplex PCR reads through MiXCR, listing each CDR3 protein once. Among about 400,000 distinct CDR3 sequences listed, around 15% were seen once. Sequenced input: blood. This rearrangement joins TRBV7-2 to TRBJ2-1; 11 bases line up with TRBD2. The receptor comes from a man aged 50-59 years with Graves' ophthalmopathy. CDR3 in DNA: TGTGCCAGCAGCTGGACTAGCGGGCCCGATGAGCAGTTCTTC. Its translation: CASSWTSGPDEQFF. The entire variable domain, with the rest obtained from reference TRBV7-2 and TRBJ2-1, is as follows: GAGVSQSPSNKVTEKGKDVELRCDPISGHTALYWYRQSLGQGLEFLIYFQGNSAPDKSGLPSDRFSAERTGGSVSTLTIQRTQQEDSAVYLCASSWTSGPDEQFFGPGTRLTVL.